One sample yielded the 3 T cell receptor beta chains listed below, sequenced in a study of CD8+CD57+ T cells in acquired aplastic anemia. Genomic DNA provided the template from which TCR beta VDJ and CDR3 profiles were obtained. TCRdb processed the reads anew with MiXCR; each CDR3 protein has one entry. The table lists some 150,000 distinct CDR3 sequences, roughly 48% of them singletons, with about 1.2% in the top ten. Previously, flow cytometry had revealed CD8+CD57+ cell expansion in the patients chosen for sequencing. Material for sequencing was sorted CD4+, CD8+, or CD8+CD57+ T cells (not recorded which) from PBMCs. Receptors originate from a human donor with aplastic anemia.

The rearrangement uses TRBV19 and TRBJ1-1, with no clear D. V lost 3 bases to trimming and J lost 0 bases, with 11 bases between them. In germline, CDR1 is LNHDA, CDR2 SQIVND (reference sequence). The CDR3 consists of 15 residues. The CDR3 sequence: CASSMGHSMNTEAFF. The DNA of the CDR3 is TGTGCCAGTAGTATGGGTCATTCCATGAACACTGAAGCTTTCTTT.

This clonotype showed up just a few times. Just one base apart from a much larger clone, this may be a read error. As the CDR3 is not closed by the conserved phenylalanine or tryptophan, this likely results from a read error. The rearrangement uses TRBV10-3 and TRBJ1-5; D remains unclear. Germline V gives CDR1 ENHRY, CDR2 SYGVKD. Trimming took off 0 bases at V and 0 bases at J, with 15 bases between the two ends. The CDR3 covers 18 residues. The CDR3 coding sequence is TGTGCCATCAGTGAGTCCGCGGGTTCACCTTATAGCAATCAGCCCCAGCATTCT. It translates to CAISESAGSPYSNQPQHS.

This clonotype has ten or more counts. This rearrangement joins TRBV7-6 to TRBJ1-3; D possibly corresponds to TRBD1 (6 bases). Germline V CDR1 and CDR2: SGHVS, FNYEAQ. The CDR3 extends over 14 amino acids. Trimming left V 6 bases short and J 4 bases short, with 13 bases between. CDR3 sequence reads: CASRPGDIGNTIYF. The CDR3 DNA reads TGTGCCAGCAGGCCCGGGGACATAGGAAACACCATATATTTT.